The 16 T cell receptor beta chains given below trace back to one sample, sequenced in a study of glioma-infiltrating T cells after dendritic cell vaccination. Sequenced by immunoSEQ multiplex PCR; TCRdb stores in-frame clones only, minus some. The repertoire includes tens of thousands of clones, approximately 80% of them detected once, and roughly 2% sits in the top ten. The material was blood, obtained before dendritic cell vaccination. These receptors were taken from a human donor with glioblastoma.

The V gene is TRBV7-8, the J gene TRBJ1-1, with D unclear. V lost 5 bases, J lost 1 base, and 8 bases lay in between. CDR3 length equals 13 residues. Germline loops: CDR1 SGHVS, CDR2 FQNEAQ. The CDR3 sequence: CASSQDWNTEAFF. The CDR3 bases are TGTGCCAGCAGCCAAGACTGGAACACTGAAGCTTTCTTT.

The chain is built from TRBV6-1 and TRBJ2-1, with 7 bases aligning to TRBD1. From germline, CDR1 is MNHNS and CDR2 SASEGT. V lost 1 base to trimming and J lost 1 base; unmatched junction nucleotides: 13. The CDR3 consists of 19 residues. CDR3 nucleotide sequence: TGTGCCAGCAGTGAAGTGGTGTGGAGAGGGACAGTTTCCTACAATGAGCAGTTCTTC. This translates into CASSEVVWRGTVSYNEQFF.

V and J are TRBV25-1 and TRBJ2-5, with TRBD2 matching over 13 bases. This CDR3 is 13 amino acids long. Germline loops: CDR1 MGHDK, CDR2 SYGVNS. V lost 8 bases, J lost 4 bases, and 1 base stayed unmatched. The CDR3 region is CASRTSGRETQYF. CDR3 in DNA: TGTGCCAGCCGGACTAGCGGGAGAGAGACCCAGTACTTC.

Here the CDR3 DNA reads TGCGCCAGCAGCCAAGGCGAGGGATCGAACACTGAAGCTTTCTTT. It codes for CASSQGEGSNTEAFF. The chain recombines TRBV4-1 with TRBJ1-1; no clear D gene. The CDR3 contains 15 residues. V was pared by 1 base and J by 1 base, with 10 bases between. The germline gives CDR1 MGHRA, CDR2 YSYEKL.

The V call is TRBV19, the J call TRBJ2-1; D call uncertain. In germline, CDR1 is LNHDA, CDR2 SQIVND (reference sequence). This CDR3 is built from 16 residues. The V and J ends lost 5 bases and 6 bases respectively, with 20 bases between them. The CDR3 nucleotides are TGTGCCAGTAGTCCGGGTCCACCAACCGACCGCAATGAGCAGTTCTTC. It is translated as CASSPGPPTDRNEQFF.

The chain is built from TRBV30 and TRBJ1-3, with D perhaps TRBD1 (6 bases). V was cut by 3 bases and J by 1 base, with 10 bases left in between. The CDR3 loop spans 14 amino acids. Germline loops: CDR1 GTSNPN, CDR2 SVGIG (reference sequence). The CDR3 loop is CAWRQGASGNTIYF. CDR3 in DNA: TGTGCCTGGAGACAGGGAGCGTCTGGAAACACCATATATTTT. Full variable domain (outside the CDR3, taken from reference TRBV30 and TRBJ1-3): SQTIHQWPATLVQPVGSPLSLECTVEGTSNPNLYWYRQAAGRGLQLLFYSVGIGQISSEVPQNLSASRPQDRQFILSSKKLLLSDSGFYLCAWRQGASGNTIYFGEGSWLTVV.

The rearrangement uses TRBV19 and TRBJ2-7; D perhaps matches TRBD1 (5 bases). The CDR3 has 13 residues. In germline, CDR1 is LNHDA, CDR2 SQIVND (reference sequence). With 4 bases removed from V and 4 bases from J, the gap between germline ends came to 11 bases. The CDR3 DNA follows: TGTGCCAGTAGTAACAGGTTTTCTTACGAGCAGTACTTC. Protein sequence: CASSNRFSYEQYF.

This clone was counted only a few times. The CDR3 loop is CASSLGGENQPQHF. The CDR3 coding sequence is TGTGCCAGCAGCTTAGGGGGGGAAAATCAGCCCCAGCATTTT. The V gene is TRBV7-9, the J gene TRBJ1-5; the D gene is possibly TRBD1 (5 bases). The CDR3 has 14 amino acids. Germline CDR1 is SEHNR and CDR2 is FQNEAQ (reference sequence). V gave up 1 base and J gave up 4 bases, with 8 bases separating them.

The rearrangement joins TRBV27 to TRBJ2-7; 9 bases agree with TRBD2. Germline CDR1 and CDR2: MNHEY and SMNVEV (reference sequence). The CDR3 length is 15 residues. Trimming removed 4 bases from V and 1 base from J; junction bases left unmatched: 5. The CDR3 coding sequence is TGTGCCAGCAGTTCCCTAGCGGGAAGGTCCTACGAGCAGTACGTC. It specifies CASSSLAGRSYEQYV.

This chain's CDR3 is CASSLDGDQPQHF. In DNA form, the CDR3 reads TGCGCCAGCAGCTTGGACGGGGATCAGCCCCAGCATTTT. The chain combines TRBV5-1 with TRBJ1-5; D is unresolved. The CDR3 consists of 13 residues. From germline, CDR1 is SGHRS and CDR2 YFSETQ. The V end was cut by 0 bases, the J end by 5 bases, with 6 bases between.

This chain connects TRBV7-3 to TRBJ2-1, with 10 positions matching TRBD2. CDR3 size: 15 residues. From germline, CDR1 is SGHTA and CDR2 FQGTGA. After removal of 2 bases from V and 9 bases from J, the junction contained 7 bases not matched to a gene. The DNA for the CDR3 is TGTGCCAGCAGCTTATCTAGCGGGAGAAGTGCTGAGCAGTTCTTC. It yields the protein CASSLSSGRSAEQFF.

Concerning this clone itself: At one boundary the junction diverges from the germline segment, which might be a read error. This chain uses TRBV25-1 with TRBJ2-2; 9 bases align to TRBD1. Looked up from germline, CDR1 is MGHDK and CDR2 is SYGVNS. The CDR3 sequence is 17 residues long. CDR3 sequence (DNA): TGTGCCAGCAGTGAACCCCCAGGGACAGGGAACGCCGGGGAGCTGTTTTTT. Protein: CASSEPPGTGNAGELFF.

This chain connects TRBV6-5 to TRBJ2-7; D might be TRBD1 (6 bases). V was shortened by 0 bases and J by 3 bases, with 9 bases between the two germline ends. Germline CDR1 is MNHEY and CDR2 is SVGAGI. This CDR3 is built from 14 residues. The chain's CDR3 is CASSYSGRGYEQYV. In nucleotides, the CDR3 is TGTGCCAGCAGTTACTCAGGCAGGGGCTACGAGCAGTACGTC.

Comment on this clone: This sample also contains other DNA sequences that code for the same CDR3. This rearrangement joins TRBV18 to TRBJ1-1, with 8 bases matching TRBD1. The CDR3 extends over 14 amino acids. Germline V CDR1 and CDR2: KGHSH, LQKENI. The junction had 5 bases not matched to a gene; V was cut back by 5 bases and J by 3 bases. Here the CDR3 DNA reads TGTGCCAGCTCAGACGGACAGGGCGACACTGAAGCTTTCTTT. As protein: CASSDGQGDTEAFF.

The chain joins TRBV30 to TRBJ2-3; 9 positions match TRBD2. V was pared by 1 base and J by 2 bases, with 4 bases of the junction left unmatched. In germline, CDR1 is GTSNPN, CDR2 SVGIG (reference sequence). This CDR3 is built from 15 residues. In DNA form, the CDR3 reads TGTGCCTGGAGTGATAGCGGGAGACTCACAGATACGCAGTATTTT. It specifies CAWSDSGRLTDTQYF. Variable domain in full (rest from reference TRBV30 and TRBJ2-3): SQTIHQWPATLVQPVGSPLSLECTVEGTSNPNLYWYRQAAGRGLQLLFYSVGIGQISSEVPQNLSASRPQDRQFILSSKKLLLSDSGFYLCAWSDSGRLTDTQYFGPGTRLTVL.

V usage is TRBV18 and J usage is TRBJ2-7; 12 bases are shared with TRBD2. V trimming: 9 bases; J trimming: 6 bases; junction bases outside the gene matches: 9. The CDR3 runs to 14 residues. CDR1 is KGHSH and CDR2 is LQKENI in the germline V gene. CDR3 bases: TGTGCCAGTATGGCGACTAGCGGGAGTCGCGAGCAGTACGTC. Translated: CASMATSGSREQYV.